This T cell receptor (beta chain) was recorded in a study of STAT5B mutations in CD4+ large granular lymphocyte leukemia (dated by TCRdb to the early 2020s). Background for the entire study: Among the healthy controls, the CDR3 'QG' motif was associated with a particular HLA allele. The purity of purified fractions was confirmed by flow cytometry on FACSCanto II or FACSVerse to exceed 95% among lymphocytes. TCRbeta repertoires of CD4+ T-cell large granular lymphocyte leukemia patients were compared with those of healthy blood donors.

Healthy controls were roughly 37 blood donors whose buffy coats came from the Finnish Red Cross blood service. All TCR-sequenced material derived from peripheral blood: patient blood samples and healthy donor buffy coats. Peripheral blood mononuclear cells were isolated by Ficoll-Hypaque gradient centrifugation. CD4+ cells were purified magnetically from the buffy coats of healthy controls. Genomic DNA was extracted using the Gentra Puregene Cell and Tissue kit, and a Qubit 2.0 fluorometer was used to quantify it. The germline V gene sets CDR1 to SGHRS and CDR2 to YFSETQ. After removal of 8 bases from V and 9 bases from J, the junction retains 14 bases not matched to a gene. The CDR3 has 15 amino acids, counting the end cysteine and phenylalanine. CDR3 DNA only is kept here, 45 bases in frame from base 1. Regarding this clone: Its recognized antigen is unknown. Base qualities are missing; no much larger clone stands one base away.

The immunoSEQ assay at survey resolution was used to sequence TCRbeta rearrangements from genomic DNA. Concerning the study's data processing: In the TCR sequencing data, the lowest productive clonotype frequency that could be detected was 2.59 x 10-5. Analyses included only productive TCRbeta rearrangements, meaning complete and in-frame sequences. Clonality for each sample was calculated as Simpson clonality in the immunoSEQ Analyzer version 3.0. Based on frequency, clones were grouped as very rare, small, medium, large (1-20%) or hyperexpanded (>20%). Generation probabilities were estimated with OLGA 1.2.3, V-gene circos plots were made with VDJtools, specificities were searched in VDJdb, and CDR3 motifs were identified with GLIPH. This immuneACCESS table, as held by TCRdb, lists in-frame sequences with V and J called but not all clones. Of the missing ones, under half trace to an unresolved V gene in checked studies; the others have no known cause. The V and J calls and the clone size are those of that table, but D and trimming were determined from the DNA. The table for this sample lists more than 30,000 clones; about 78% of them were counted only once. 2% to 3% of the sample rests with the top ten.

The full study reports these points: CD4-sorted patient repertoires appeared more clonal than healthy CD4+ repertoires, and this difference persisted after removing the putative leukemic clones. Main leukemic clonotypes were private to each patient, although approximately 25% appeared at low frequency in other patients' non-leukemic repertoires. Data were not HLA-matched; higher clonality in CD4+ versus CD8+ T-LGLL could reflect the relatively small sample size. Enrichment of TRBV06-family usage was observed among the top patient clones (8/27) relative to healthy controls (2/35).

This TCR was recovered from a human donor in good health. Recombination linked TRBV5-1 to TRBJ1-6, with 7 central nucleotides matching TRBD1. Sequenced input: CD4+ T cells from blood buffy coats. The nucleotide sequence reads as follows: TGCGCCAGACACTACACGACAGGGCCGGGTTCACCCCTCCACTTT. The encoded protein is CARHYTTGPGSPLHF.